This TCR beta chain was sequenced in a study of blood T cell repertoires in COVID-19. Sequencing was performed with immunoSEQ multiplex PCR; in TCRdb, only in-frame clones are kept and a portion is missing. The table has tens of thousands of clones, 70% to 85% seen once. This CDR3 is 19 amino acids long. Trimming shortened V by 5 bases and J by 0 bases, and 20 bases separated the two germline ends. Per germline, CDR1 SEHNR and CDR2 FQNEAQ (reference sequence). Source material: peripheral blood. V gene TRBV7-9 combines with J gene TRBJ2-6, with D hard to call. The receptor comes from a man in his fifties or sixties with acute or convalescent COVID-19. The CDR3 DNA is TGTGCCAGCAGCCTTTACCATCTCTCGGAGTACTCTGGGGCCAACGTCCTGACTTTC. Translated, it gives CASSLYHLSEYSGANVLTF.